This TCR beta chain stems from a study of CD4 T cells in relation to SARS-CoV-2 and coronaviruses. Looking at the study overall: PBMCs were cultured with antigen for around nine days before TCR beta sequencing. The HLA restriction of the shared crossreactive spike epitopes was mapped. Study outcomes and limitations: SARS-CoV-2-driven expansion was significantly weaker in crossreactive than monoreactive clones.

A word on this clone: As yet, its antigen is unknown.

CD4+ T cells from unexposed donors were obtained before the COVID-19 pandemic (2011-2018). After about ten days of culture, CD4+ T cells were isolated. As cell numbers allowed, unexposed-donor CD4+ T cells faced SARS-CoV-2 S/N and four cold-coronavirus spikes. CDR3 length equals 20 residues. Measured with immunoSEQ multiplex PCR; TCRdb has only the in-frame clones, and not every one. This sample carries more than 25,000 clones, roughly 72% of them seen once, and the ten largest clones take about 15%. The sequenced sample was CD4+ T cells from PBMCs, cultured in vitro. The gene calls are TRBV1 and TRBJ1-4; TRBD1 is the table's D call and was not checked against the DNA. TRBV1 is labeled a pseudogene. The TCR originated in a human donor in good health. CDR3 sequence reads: CTSSQDFDGTRRLFREKLFF. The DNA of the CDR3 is TGCACCAGCAGCCAAGATTTCGACGGGACAAGACGTTTGTTTCGTGAAAAACTGTTTTTT.